This T cell receptor (beta chain) was recovered during a study of vaccination and CD4 T cells after COVID-19. Findings and caveats of the study: Spike mono-reactivity held for 304 of 307 vaccine-specific clones in convalescent patients.

Sequenced with the Oncomine TCR Beta short-read assay was DNA taken from cultured CD4+ T cells. One entry per CDR3 protein results from TCRdb running MiXCR on the PCR reads. The sample records roughly 15,000 distinct CDR3 sequences, less than 60% being singletons. Worth noting for this clonotype: Its antigen is as yet unknown.

Regarding treatment: roughly 10-day PBMC culture with coronavirus spike peptide pools or control peptides (ViraFEST assay). The CDR3 has 15 residues. Germline V gives CDR1 MGHRA, CDR2 YSYEKL. Trimming took off 3 bases at V and 2 bases at J, with 11 bases between the two ends. Material for sequencing was CD4+ T cells from blood, cultured in vitro. The rearrangement joins TRBV4-1 to TRBJ1-5; D unclear. The receptor's source is a human donor who had recovered from COVID-19. This CDR3 is CASSHDRPGNQPQHF. The CDR3 region has the DNA TGCGCCAGCAGCCACGACCGTCCAGGCAATCAGCCCCAGCATTTT.